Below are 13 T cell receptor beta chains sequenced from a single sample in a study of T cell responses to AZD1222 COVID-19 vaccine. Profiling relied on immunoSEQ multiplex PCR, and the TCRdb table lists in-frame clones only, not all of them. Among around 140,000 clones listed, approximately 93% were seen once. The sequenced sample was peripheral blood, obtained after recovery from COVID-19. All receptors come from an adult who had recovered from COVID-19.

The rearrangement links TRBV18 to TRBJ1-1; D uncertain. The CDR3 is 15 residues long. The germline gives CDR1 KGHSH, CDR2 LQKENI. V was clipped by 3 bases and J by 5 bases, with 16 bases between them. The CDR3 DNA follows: TGTGCCAGCTCACCCGCAGGCGGGAGGGAGACTGAAGCTTTCTTT. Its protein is CASSPAGGRETEAFF.

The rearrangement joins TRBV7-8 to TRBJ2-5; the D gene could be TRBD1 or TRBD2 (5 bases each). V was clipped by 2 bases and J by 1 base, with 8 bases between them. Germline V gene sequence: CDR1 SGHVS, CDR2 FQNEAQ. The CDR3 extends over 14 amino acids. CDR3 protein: CASSLMGVQETQYF. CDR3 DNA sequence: TGTGCCAGCAGCTTAATGGGGGTCCAAGAGACCCAGTACTTC.

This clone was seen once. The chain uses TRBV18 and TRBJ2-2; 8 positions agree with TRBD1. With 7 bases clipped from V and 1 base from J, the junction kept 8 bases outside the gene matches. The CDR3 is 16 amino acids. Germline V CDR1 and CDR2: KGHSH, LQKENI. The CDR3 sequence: CASFTGQGRNTGELFF. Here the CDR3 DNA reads TGTGCCAGCTTCACCGGACAGGGAAGGAACACCGGGGAGCTGTTTTTT. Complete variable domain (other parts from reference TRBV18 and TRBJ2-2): NAGVMQNPRHLVRRRGQEARLRCSPMKGHSHVYWYRQLPEEGLKFMVYLQKENIIDESGMPKERFSAEFPKEGPSILRIQQVVRGDSAAYFCASFTGQGRNTGELFFGEGSRLTVL.

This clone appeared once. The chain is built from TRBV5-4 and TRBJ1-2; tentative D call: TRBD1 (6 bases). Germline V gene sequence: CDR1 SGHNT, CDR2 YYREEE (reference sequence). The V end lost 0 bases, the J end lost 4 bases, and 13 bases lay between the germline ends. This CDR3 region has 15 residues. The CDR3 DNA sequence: TGTGCCAGCAGCTTGGAGGGGGTGGGTTCCTATGGCTACACCTTC. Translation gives CASSLEGVGSYGYTF.

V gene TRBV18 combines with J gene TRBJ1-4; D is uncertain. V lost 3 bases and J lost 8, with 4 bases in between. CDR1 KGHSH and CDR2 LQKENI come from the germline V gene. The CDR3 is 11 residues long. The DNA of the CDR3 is TGTGCCAGCTCACCTAGCGAAAAACTGTTTTTT. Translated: CASSPSEKLFF.

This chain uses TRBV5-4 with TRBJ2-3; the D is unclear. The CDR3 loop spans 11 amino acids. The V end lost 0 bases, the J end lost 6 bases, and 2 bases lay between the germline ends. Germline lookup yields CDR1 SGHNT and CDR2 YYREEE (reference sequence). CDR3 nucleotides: TGTGCCAGCAGCTTGGGGGATACGCAGTATTTT. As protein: CASSLGDTQYF.

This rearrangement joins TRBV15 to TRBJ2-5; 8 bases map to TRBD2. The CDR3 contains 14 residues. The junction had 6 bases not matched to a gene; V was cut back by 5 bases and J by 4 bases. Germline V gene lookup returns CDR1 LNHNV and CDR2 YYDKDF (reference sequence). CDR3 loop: CATSVAGGRETQYF. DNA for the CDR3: TGTGCCACCAGCGTCGCGGGGGGACGAGAGACCCAGTACTTC.

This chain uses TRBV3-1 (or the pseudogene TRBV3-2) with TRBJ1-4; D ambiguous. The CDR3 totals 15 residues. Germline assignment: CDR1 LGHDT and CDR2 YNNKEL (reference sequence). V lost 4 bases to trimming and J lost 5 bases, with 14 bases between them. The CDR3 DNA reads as TGTGCCAGCAGCCCGCGTCTCTCGGTAAATGAAAAACTGTTTTTT. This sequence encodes CASSPRLSVNEKLFF.

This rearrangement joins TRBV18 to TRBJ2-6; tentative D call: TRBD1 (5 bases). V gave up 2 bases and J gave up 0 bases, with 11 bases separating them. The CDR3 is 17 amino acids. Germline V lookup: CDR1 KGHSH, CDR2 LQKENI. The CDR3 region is CASSPGHSSSGANVLTF. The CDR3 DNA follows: TGTGCCAGCTCACCAGGACACTCGAGCTCTGGGGCCAACGTCCTGACTTTC.

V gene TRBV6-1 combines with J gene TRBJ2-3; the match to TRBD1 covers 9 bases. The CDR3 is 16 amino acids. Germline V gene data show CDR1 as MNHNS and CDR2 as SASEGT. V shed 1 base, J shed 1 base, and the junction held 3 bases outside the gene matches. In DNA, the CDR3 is TGTGCCAGCAGTGAAGGGACAGGGGATGGCACAGATACGCAGTATTTT. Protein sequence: CASSEGTGDGTDTQYF.

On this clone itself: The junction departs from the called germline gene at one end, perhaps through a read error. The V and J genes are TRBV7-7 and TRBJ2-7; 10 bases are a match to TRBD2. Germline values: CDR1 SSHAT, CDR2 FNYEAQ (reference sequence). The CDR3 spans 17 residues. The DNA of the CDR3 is TGTGCTAGCAGCTTAGGCCCCTCTAGCGGGAGAGACTACGAGCAGTACTTC. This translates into CASSLGPSSGRDYEQYF. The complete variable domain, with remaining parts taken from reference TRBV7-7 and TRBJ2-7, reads GAGVSQSPRYKVTKRGQDVTLRCDPISSHATLYWYQQALGQGPEFLTYFNYEAQPDKSGLPSDRFSAERPEGSISTLTIQRTEQRDSAMYRCASSLGPSSGRDYEQYFGPGTRLTVT.

CDR3 region: CASSYTAPGGTDTQYF. In nucleotides, the CDR3 is TGTGCCAGCAGTTACACCGCCCCGGGAGGCACAGATACGCAGTATTTT. The V call is TRBV6-5, the J call TRBJ2-3; tentative D call: TRBD2 (6 bases). This CDR3 is built from 16 residues. Trimming pared 2 bases from V and 1 base from J, leaving 13 bases between. The germline CDR1 and CDR2 sequences are MNHEY and SVGAGI.

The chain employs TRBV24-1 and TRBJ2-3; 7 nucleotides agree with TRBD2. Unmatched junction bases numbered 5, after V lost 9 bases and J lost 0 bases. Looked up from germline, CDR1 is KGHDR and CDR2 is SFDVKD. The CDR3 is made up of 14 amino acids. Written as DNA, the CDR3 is TGTGCCACCCGGTCGGGACTAAGCACAGATACGCAGTATTTT. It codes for CATRSGLSTDTQYF.